The next 9 T cell receptor beta chains were all read from a single sample in a study of CD8+CD57+ T cells in acquired aplastic anemia. The template for TCR beta VDJ and CDR3 sequence profiling was genomic DNA. TCRdb re-called the reads with MiXCR, one entry per CDR3 protein. The sample includes some 200,000 distinct CDR3 sequences, 30% to 40% of them seen just once. The sequenced sample was sorted CD4+, CD8+, or CD8+CD57+ T cells (not recorded which) from PBMCs. These receptors originate from a human donor in good health, serving as a control.

There are many counts of this clonotype. This chain connects TRBV7-2 to TRBJ1-5, with a weak D call TRBD1 (6 bases). This CDR3 contains 14 residues. CDR1 is SGHTA, CDR2 FQGNSA, per germline. V lost 5 bases to trimming and J lost 7 bases, with 15 bases between them. CDR3 sequence: CASSHRGARQPQHF. CDR3 nucleotide sequence: TGTGCCAGCAGCCACCGGGGGGCGAGACAGCCCCAGCATTTT.

This clonotype was counted ten times or more. The chain combines TRBV6-1 with TRBJ2-3, with a weak D call TRBD1 (6 bases). Looked up from germline, CDR1 is MNHNS and CDR2 is SASEGT. The CDR3 runs 16 residues. Trimming shortened V by 2 bases and J by 5 bases, and 17 bases separated the two germline ends. The chain's CDR3 is CASSEHRVTPQDTQYF. The DNA for the CDR3 is TGTGCCAGCAGTGAACACAGGGTCACACCGCAAGATACGCAGTATTTT.

This clonotype showed up just a few times. The genes are TRBV6-5 and TRBJ1-1, with D unclear. Trimming cost V 4 bases and J 1 base, with 10 bases left between them. The CDR3 loop spans 14 amino acids. From germline, CDR1 is MNHEY and CDR2 SVGAGI. DNA for the CDR3: TGTGCCAGCAGTTCTGCACTCTCGAACACTGAAGCTTTCTTT. Translating it yields CASSSALSNTEAFF.

Remarks on this clonotype: A much more abundant neighbour one base away suggests this may be a read error. The chain carries TRBV20-1 and TRBJ2-7, with D possibly called TRBD1 or TRBD2 (5 bases each). The germline V gene has CDR1 DFQATT and CDR2 SNEGSKA (reference sequence). V dropped 1 base and J dropped 2 bases, with 12 bases sitting between them. The CDR3 spans 14 residues. The CDR3 region is CSARGAGRTYEQYF. The CDR3 nucleotides are TGCAGTGCTAGAGGTGCAGGGAGAACCTACGAGCAGTACTTC.

This clonotype was observed many times. The chain couples TRBV10-3 to TRBJ2-1; either TRBD1 or TRBD2 may fit D (5 bases each). CDR3 length: 14 residues. CDR1 ENHRY and CDR2 SYGVKD come from the germline V gene. Between the trimmed V and J ends, which lost 7 bases and 9 bases, there was a span of 19 bases. The CDR3: CAITKGEGLGEQFF. In DNA form, the CDR3 reads TGTGCCATCACCAAAGGCGAGGGGCTGGGTGAGCAGTTCTTC.

This clonotype was counted only a few times. This sequence joins TRBV18 and TRBJ2-5; D unclear. The germline V gene has CDR1 KGHSH and CDR2 LQKENI. This CDR3 has 12 residues. The V end was cut by 3 bases, the J end by 5 bases, with 7 bases between. CDR3 coding DNA: TGTGCCAGCTCACCTAACGGGGAGACCCAGTACTTC. It yields the protein CASSPNGETQYF. The full variable domain, rest sourced from reference TRBV18 and TRBJ2-5, is NAGVMQNPRHLVRRRGQEARLRCSPMKGHSHVYWYRQLPEEGLKFMVYLQKENIIDESGMPKERFSAEFPKEGPSILRIQQVVRGDSAAYFCASSPNGETQYFGPGTRLLVL.

This clonotype was seen more than once but under ten times. CDR3 sequence reads: CASSEGGKGTEAFF. The DNA of the CDR3 is TGTGCCAGCAGTGAAGGGGGGAAAGGGACTGAAGCTTTCTTT. This chain links TRBV2 with TRBJ1-1; tentatively, D is TRBD1 (5 bases). The germline V gene encodes CDR1 SNHLY and CDR2 FYNNEI. The V end was cut by 1 base, the J end by 5 bases, with 11 bases between. The CDR3 consists of 14 residues.

At least ten counts were recorded for this clonotype. V and J are TRBV18 and TRBJ1-2; D unresolved. CDR1 and CDR2 (germline): KGHSH, LQKENI. The V and J ends lost 4 bases and 0 bases respectively, with 12 bases between them. CDR3 length: 15 residues. This CDR3 reads CASSLTTGPNYGYTF. CDR3 nucleotides: TGTGCCAGCTCACTTACGACGGGTCCTAACTATGGCTACACCTTC.

The rearrangement uses TRBV5-4 and TRBJ1-4, with 9 nucleotides matching TRBD1. The junction had 3 bases not matched to a gene; V was cut back by 4 bases and J by 5 bases. This CDR3 region has 14 residues. Germline-derived CDR1 and CDR2 are SGHNT and YYREEE (reference sequence). CDR3 residues: CASSVGQGNEKLFF. The CDR3 nucleotides read TGTGCCAGCAGCGTGGGACAGGGAAATGAAAAACTGTTTTTT.